Sequencing of this TCR beta chain was carried out in a study of cytomegalovirus exposure and HLA in healthy donors. The table lists this clone with a few counts. The primer mix had 60 Vbeta and 13 Jbeta primers. The repertoire was sequenced with immunoSEQ multiplex PCR; TCRdb's copy has only in-frame clones and lacks some. This repertoire shows some 90,000 clones, roughly 80% found once; its top ten account for approximately 29%. With 3 bases removed from V and 4 bases from J, the gap between germline ends came to 24 bases. Germline-derived CDR1 and CDR2 are MNHEY and SMNVEV (reference sequence). The CDR3 length is 18 residues.

The source is a man aged 50-60 years in good health and CMV-seropositive. The V gene is TRBV27, the J gene TRBJ1-2; D not certain. Sequenced material: PBMCs. DNA for the CDR3: TGTGCCAGCAGTTTTATTAGGGCCTTTTCACAGCGGGGCTATGGCTACACCTTC. It yields the protein CASSFIRAFSQRGYGYTF.